A selection of T cell receptor beta chains follows, all from one sample in a study of cytomegalovirus exposure and HLA in healthy donors. Generated by immunoSEQ multiplex PCR, the TCRdb table keeps only in-frame clones and is missing some. The repertoire holds about 360,000 clones, around 86% seen once, with 0.65% to 0.95% in the top ten. Material: PBMCs. The receptors were gathered from a woman aged 18-35 years in good health and CMV-seronegative. The CDR3 runs from the conserved cysteine through the conserved F or W. A D gene is named only where the DNA matches it firmly. The size entry is marked missing in some rows and otherwise reads once, few, many or a size class.

size: -; J: TRBJ1-2; D: -; V: TRBV6-1; DNA: TGTGCCAGCAGTGAAGGGAGAGGGAGTGGCTATGGCTACACCTTC; CDR3: CASSEGRGSGYGYTF
size: -; J: TRBJ1-5; D: -; V: TRBV10-1; DNA: TGCGCCAGCTCCAGAATCAGGGATCAGCCCCAGCATTTT; CDR3: CASSRIRDQPQHF
size: -; J: TRBJ1-2; D: -; V: TRBV27; DNA: TGTGCCAGCAGTCCGAACCCTATGGACAGTTCCTATGGCTACACCTTC; CDR3: CASSPNPMDSSYGYTF
size: once; J: TRBJ2-1; D: TRBD2; V: TRBV14; DNA: TGTGCCAGCAGCCTCAACCCTAGCGGGGGGCAGCAGTTCTTC; CDR3: CASSLNPSGGQQFF
size: -; J: TRBJ2-3; D: TRBD1; V: TRBV5-4; DNA: TGTGCCAGCAGCTGGAGACAGGGTACTAGCACAGATACGCAGTATTTT; CDR3: CASSWRQGTSTDTQYF
size: -; J: TRBJ1-2; D: -; V: TRBV6-6; DNA: TGTGCCAGCAGTTACTCGTTACAGGGCTATGGCTACACCTTC; CDR3: CASSYSLQGYGYTF
size: -; J: TRBJ2-7; D: TRBD2; V: TRBV6-1; DNA: TGTGCCAGCGGACTAGTGGACTCCTACGAGCAGTACTTC; CDR3: CASGLVDSYEQYF
size: once; J: TRBJ2-3; D: TRBD2; V: TRBV7-9; DNA: TGTGCCAGCAGCGAAACTAGCGGGAGTGGCACAGATACGCAGTATTTT; CDR3: CASSETSGSGTDTQYF
size: -; J: TRBJ1-2; D: -; V: TRBV5-4; DNA: TGTGCCAGCAGCTTGGATCCGGGCTATGGCTACACCTTC; CDR3: CASSLDPGYGYTF
size: -; J: TRBJ2-1; D: TRBD2; V: TRBV4-2; DNA: TGTGCCAGCAGCCAAGGAGTGTCCTGGACTAGCGGGAGATCCGACAATGAGCAGTTCTTC; CDR3: CASSQGVSWTSGRSDNEQFF
size: -; J: TRBJ2-7; D: -; V: TRBV28; DNA: TGTGCCAGCAGCCTAGAGAGGGTCATACTTCCTTACGAGCAGTACTTC; CDR3: CASSLERVILPYEQYF
size: -; J: TRBJ1-3; D: -; V: TRBV30; DNA: TGTGCCTGGAGTAAAGGACTCCTTTTAACTGGAAACACCATATATTTT; CDR3: CAWSKGLLLTGNTIYF
size: -; J: TRBJ1-2; D: -; V: TRBV10-3; DNA: TGTGCCATCAGTGAGCCTGGAAAGGAACAGGACTATGGCTACACCTTC; CDR3: CAISEPGKEQDYGYTF
size: -; J: TRBJ2-7; D: -; V: TRBV7-9; DNA: TGTGCCAGCAGCTTAGGGAGTACCTACGAGCAGTACTTC; CDR3: CASSLGSTYEQYF
size: -; J: TRBJ2-1; D: TRBD2; V: TRBV6-6; DNA: TGTGCCAGCAGTTACTCGAGTCTAGCGGCTTACAATGAGCAGTTCTTC; CDR3: CASSYSSLAAYNEQFF
size: once; J: TRBJ1-6; D: TRBD1; V: TRBV18; DNA: TGTGCCAGCTCACCACCGGGACAGGGGACCTCACCCCTCCACTTT; CDR3: CASSPPGQGTSPLHF
size: few; J: TRBJ1-6; D: -; V: TRBV25-1; DNA: TGTGCCAGCAGGACTACTAGCTCCTATAATTCACCCCTCCACTTT; CDR3: CASRTTSSYNSPLHF
size: -; J: TRBJ2-2; D: -; V: TRBV2; DNA: TGTGCCAGCAGTGTCCTGGCCCGAACCGGGGAGCTGTTTTTT; CDR3: CASSVLARTGELFF
size: -; J: TRBJ2-7; D: -; V: TRBV19; DNA: TGTGCCAGTAGTATTGGGCCTAGCCAACCCTACGAGCAGTACTTC; CDR3: CASSIGPSQPYEQYF
size: -; J: TRBJ2-7; D: -; V: TRBV28; DNA: TGTGCCACCGCTGATGAGTCCCCCTACGAGCAGTACTTC; CDR3: CATADESPYEQYF
size: -; J: TRBJ2-6; D: -; V: TRBV9; DNA: TGTGCCAGCAGCGTTGAGGGACAATTCCCTGGGGCCAACGTCCTGACTTTC; CDR3: CASSVEGQFPGANVLTF
size: -; J: TRBJ1-1; D: -; V: TRBV9; DNA: TGTGCCAGCAGCTCCCGCGGTGAAGCTTTCTTT; CDR3: CASSSRGEAFF
size: -; J: TRBJ2-2; D: -; V: TRBV18; DNA: TGTGCCAGCCGGGAGCTGAACACCGGGGAGCTGTTTTTT; CDR3: CASRELNTGELFF
size: -; J: TRBJ1-5; D: -; V: TRBV2; DNA: TGTGCCAGCAGTGAAGAGCGAGATCAGCCCCAGCATTTT; CDR3: CASSEERDQPQHF
size: -; J: TRBJ1-1; D: TRBD1; V: TRBV7-9; DNA: TGTGCCAGCAGATCCTCAGGGGGCGCGAACACTGAAGCTTTCTTT; CDR3: CASRSSGGANTEAFF
size: -; J: TRBJ2-7; D: -; V: TRBV4-1; DNA: TGCGCCAGCAGCCAAGGTCGAGACAGACCCTACGAGCAGTACTTC; CDR3: CASSQGRDRPYEQYF
size: -; J: TRBJ2-1; D: TRBD2; V: TRBV6-5; DNA: TGTGCCAGCAGTTCTAGCGGGAGGGCACACAATGAGCAGTTCTTC; CDR3: CASSSSGRAHNEQFF
size: -; J: TRBJ1-1; D: TRBD1; V: TRBV27; DNA: TGTGCCAGCAGTTTCGACAGGGGTTCTGAAGCTTTCTTT; CDR3: CASSFDRGSEAFF
size: -; J: TRBJ2-7; D: TRBD2; V: TRBV30; DNA: TGTGCCTGGAGTGTTGGGACTAGCGGGAATGTCGAGCAGTACTTC; CDR3: CAWSVGTSGNVEQYF
size: -; J: TRBJ1-4; D: TRBD1; V: TRBV10-3; DNA: TGTGCCATCCGGGACAGGGGTCCCAATGAAAAACTGTTTTTT; CDR3: CAIRDRGPNEKLFF
size: -; J: TRBJ2-1; D: TRBD1; V: TRBV28; DNA: TGTGCCAGCAGTTTTAAAGGCAGGGGGCCTTCCAATGAGCAGTTCTTC; CDR3: CASSFKGRGPSNEQFF
size: -; J: TRBJ2-4; D: -; V: TRBV7-8; DNA: TGTGCCAGCAGCTGGACCAGAGGGGGGGCTAATACGGCCAAAAACATTCAGTACTTC; CDR3: CASSWTRGGANTAKNIQYF
size: -; J: TRBJ2-7; D: -; V: TRBV6-1; DNA: TGTGCCAGCAGGGAACTAGACCCCAGAGGCTACGAGCAGTACTTC; CDR3: CASRELDPRGYEQYF
size: -; J: TRBJ2-3; D: TRBD2; V: TRBV14; DNA: TGTGCCAGCAGCCAGCTAGCGGGAGCGACGAGCACAGATACGCAGTATTTT; CDR3: CASSQLAGATSTDTQYF
size: -; J: TRBJ2-2; D: TRBD1; V: TRBV7-9; DNA: TGTGCCAGCAGACGGACAGGGGAGGGAACCGGGGAGCTGTTTTTT; CDR3: CASRRTGEGTGELFF
size: once; J: TRBJ1-4; D: TRBD1; V: TRBV2; DNA: TGTGCCAGCAGTGTATCCTTAGGGGGCAAGGATAATGAAAAACTGTTTTTT; CDR3: CASSVSLGGKDNEKLFF
size: -; J: TRBJ2-1; D: -; V: TRBV6-1; DNA: TGTGCCAGCACCCCTGGCGGTCTATCCAATGAGCAGTTCTTC; CDR3: CASTPGGLSNEQFF
size: -; J: TRBJ2-3; D: -; V: TRBV5-4; DNA: TGTGCCAGCAGCTTTGCTAGCGTTAATACGCAGTATTTT; CDR3: CASSFASVNTQYF
size: -; J: TRBJ2-5; D: TRBD1; V: TRBV10-3; DNA: TGTGCCATCAGTGAGTCCGGTACAGGGGGCATGCAGTACTTC; CDR3: CAISESGTGGMQYF
size: -; J: TRBJ1-4; D: -; V: TRBV11-2; DNA: TGTGCCAGCAGCCCCTCCCAAACAGGGTCTGGCGAAAAACTGTTTTTT; CDR3: CASSPSQTGSGEKLFF
size: -; J: TRBJ2-4; D: TRBD2; V: TRBV27; DNA: TGTGCCAGCAGTGAAGCGGGACCGGACATTCAGTACTTC; CDR3: CASSEAGPDIQYF
size: few; J: TRBJ2-2; D: -; V: TRBV29-1; DNA: TGCAGCGCCCGTGACAGGTCAGATAACACCGGGGAGCTGTTTTTT; CDR3: CSARDRSDNTGELFF
size: -; J: TRBJ2-2; D: TRBD2; V: TRBV6-1; DNA: TGTGCCAGCACTTCCGGGACTAGCGTTTCCGGGGAGCTGTTTTTT; CDR3: CASTSGTSVSGELFF
size: few; J: TRBJ2-7; D: -; V: TRBV2; DNA: TGTGCCAGCAGTGCATCCTACGAGCAGTACTTC; CDR3: CASSASYEQYF
size: -; J: TRBJ1-1; D: -; V: TRBV30; DNA: TGTGCCTGGAGAAGGGGATTTGGTCCGAACACTGAAGCTTTCTTT; CDR3: CAWRRGFGPNTEAFF
size: once; J: TRBJ2-1; D: -; V: TRBV9; DNA: TGTGCCAGCAGCGTAGACGGGACATCGGTCAATGAGCAGTTCTTC; CDR3: CASSVDGTSVNEQFF
size: once; J: TRBJ1-2; D: -; V: TRBV5-1; DNA: TGCGCCAGCAGCCCCGACGGGGAACCTAACGGCTACACCTTC; CDR3: CASSPDGEPNGYTF
size: -; J: TRBJ2-3; D: -; V: TRBV9; DNA: TGTGCCAGCAGCTCCACCGGGGTTTTAACAGATACGCAGTATTTT; CDR3: CASSSTGVLTDTQYF
size: -; J: TRBJ1-4; D: -; V: TRBV4-1; DNA: TGCGCCAGCTGTCCGGGGGGCTTTGAAAAACTGTTTTTT; CDR3: CASCPGGFEKLFF
size: -; J: TRBJ1-4; D: -; V: TRBV18; DNA: TGTGCCAGCTCACAACAGGGTCGTGATGAAAAACTGTTTTTT; CDR3: CASSQQGRDEKLFF
size: -; J: TRBJ1-5; D: -; V: TRBV9; DNA: TGTGCCAGCAGCCTAACAGACAGCAATCAGCCCCAGCATTTT; CDR3: CASSLTDSNQPQHF
size: -; J: TRBJ1-6; D: -; V: TRBV7-8; DNA: TGTGCCAGCAGCTTAGAAGCAGGGGTCTATAATTCACCCCTCCACTTT; CDR3: CASSLEAGVYNSPLHF
size: once; J: TRBJ1-2; D: -; V: TRBV9; DNA: TGTGCCAGCAGCGCCCGGGGAGAACTTAACTATGGCTACACCTTC; CDR3: CASSARGELNYGYTF
size: once; J: TRBJ2-3; D: TRBD2; V: TRBV4-1; DNA: TGCGCCAGCAGCCAAGTTGGAACTAGCGGGAGTAAGGATACGCAGTATTTT; CDR3: CASSQVGTSGSKDTQYF
size: -; J: TRBJ2-2; D: -; V: TRBV2; DNA: TGTGCCAGCAGAGGCTGGGACTCCCTTAGCGGGGAGCTGTTTTTT; CDR3: CASRGWDSLSGELFF